A selection of T cell receptor beta chains follows, all from one sample in a study of blood T cell repertoires in COVID-19. TCRdb keeps only in-frame clones here, not all; method: immunoSEQ multiplex PCR. In the table there are 160,000 or so clones, about 81% of which are singletons. The sample consisted of peripheral blood. The receptors were gathered from a human donor in a cohort sampled during active COVID-19. CDR3s include the opening cysteine and the closing phenylalanine or tryptophan. A D gene is named only where the DNA matches it firmly. Where a row states a size, it is once, few, many or the class of an expanded clone; other rows omit it.

TRBV7-7,-,TRBJ2-2,once,TGTGCCAGCAGAACCACCTCCACAGGGTCGGAGCTGTTTTTT,CASRTTSTGSELFF
TRBV6-2/TRBV6-3,TRBD1,TRBJ1-1,-,TGTGCCAGCAGTTACCCAAAGGGACAGGGGGCTACTGAAGCTTTCTTT,CASSYPKGQGATEAFF
TRBV7-2,TRBD2,TRBJ2-3,-,TGTGCCAGTCTAGCGGGCCCGTCCCGCACAGATACGCAGTATTTT,CASLAGPSRTDTQYF
TRBV13,-,TRBJ1-1,-,TGTGCCAGCAGCTCGACAGGTAGGACTGAAGCTTTCTTT,CASSSTGRTEAFF
TRBV27,TRBD1,TRBJ2-1,-,TGTGCCAGCGGGGACAGGGCAAGGAGGAATGAGCAGTTCTTC,CASGDRARRNEQFF
TRBV5-1,TRBD1,TRBJ1-1,-,TGCGCCAGCAGCTTGACAGGGGGCACCCACCCTGAAGCTTTCTTT,CASSLTGGTHPEAFF
TRBV11-3,TRBD2,TRBJ2-7,-,TGTGCCAGCAGCGTGACTAGCGGGCCCTCCTACGAGCAGTACTTC,CASSVTSGPSYEQYF
TRBV30,TRBD1,TRBJ1-2,once,TGTGCCTGGACCGATCCTTGGGACAGACGAACTAACTATGGCTACACCTTC,CAWTDPWDRRTNYGYTF
TRBV21-1,-,TRBJ2-1,-,TGTGCCAGCCTGGGACTAGCGGGAGTGGGAGATGAGCAGTTCTTC,CASLGLAGVGDEQFF
TRBV10-3,TRBD2,TRBJ2-5,-,TGTGCCATCAGTTCCGGGACTAGCGGGGGAGAGACCCAGTACTTC,CAISSGTSGGETQYF
TRBV3-1/TRBV3-2,-,TRBJ2-7,-,TGTGCCAGCAGCCAAGATCGGGAGCAGTACTTC,CASSQDREQYF
TRBV6-4,-,TRBJ1-2,-,TGTGCCAGCACTGAACAGAACTATGGCTACACCTTC,CASTEQNYGYTF
TRBV12-3/TRBV12-4,-,TRBJ2-5,once,TGTGCCAGCTCGGGGGAGACCCAGTACTTC,CASSGETQYF
TRBV9,TRBD2,TRBJ2-5,-,TGTGCCAGCAGCGTAGCGGGGGGGATCCAAGAGACCCAGTACTTC,CASSVAGGIQETQYF
TRBV27,TRBD2,TRBJ2-2,-,TGTGCCAGCAGTTTAGCCCCGGGGGGATCGGGCGGGGAGCTGTTTTTT,CASSLAPGGSGGELFF
TRBV6-5,TRBD1,TRBJ2-1,once,TGTGCCGCCAGACAGGGGAACAATGAGCAGTTCTTC,CAARQGNNEQFF
TRBV7-2,-,TRBJ2-1,few,TGTGCCAGCAGCTTAGTACCGGCCAGGGTTTCCTACAATGAGCAGTTCTTC,CASSLVPARVSYNEQFF
TRBV20-1,-,TRBJ2-5,-,TGCAGTGCTGGCGGGGAGACCCAGTACTTC,CSAGGETQYF
TRBV12-5,-,TRBJ2-6,-,TGTGCTAGTGCCCAGCACCGAGGATCCGGGGCCAACGTCCTGACTTTC,CASAQHRGSGANVLTF
TRBV5-1,TRBD1,TRBJ1-5,-,TGCGCCAGCAGCTCGACAGGGGGACCCAATCAGCCCCAGCATTTT,CASSSTGGPNQPQHF
TRBV19,-,TRBJ2-7,-,TGTGCCACCTCTCGGACAGTTAGATTCTACGAGCAGTACTTC,CATSRTVRFYEQYF
TRBV2,TRBD1,TRBJ2-3,-,TGTGCCACAGGACAGGGGGTAACAGATACGCAGTATTTT,CATGQGVTDTQYF
TRBV6-4,-,TRBJ2-7,-,TGTGCCAGCAGGAGGGGGAGCTTGGGGCCATACGAGCAGTACTTC,CASRRGSLGPYEQYF
TRBV6-5,-,TRBJ1-5,once,TGTGCCAGCAGTCCGAGGGGGAATCAGCCCCAGCATTTT,CASSPRGNQPQHF
TRBV6-5,-,TRBJ1-5,-,TGTGCCAGCAGTCCCTTCTTCGGACAAAATCAGCCCCAGCATTTT,CASSPFFGQNQPQHF
TRBV6-5,-,TRBJ1-2,-,TGTGCCAGCACCCACCTGTCGGGGGGACAATATGGCTACACCTTC,CASTHLSGGQYGYTF
TRBV7-3,-,TRBJ2-7,-,TGTGCCAGCAGCTTAACGGACCGGGGGGAGCAGTACTTC,CASSLTDRGEQYF
TRBV4-3,TRBD1,TRBJ1-2,-,TGCGCCAGCAGCCAAGAAAGGACAGGGGGCTCGGGCTACACCTTC,CASSQERTGGSGYTF
TRBV11-3,-,TRBJ1-3,-,TGTGCCAGCAGCTTAGGCCCCCCGGGAGCTGGAAACACCATATATTTT,CASSLGPPGAGNTIYF
TRBV7-8,-,TRBJ1-5,few,TGTGCCAGCAGCCCCCGGCGTCAGGTCTCTCAGCCCCAGCATTTT,CASSPRRQVSQPQHF
TRBV18,TRBD2,TRBJ2-7,-,TGTGCCAGCTCACCGCGGGCCGCGGCGGGAGGGCACGAGCAGTACTTC,CASSPRAAAGGHEQYF
TRBV15,-,TRBJ2-5,-,TGTGCCACCAGCAGGGCCCAGGGGACCCAGTACTTC,CATSRAQGTQYF
TRBV6-5,TRBD1,TRBJ2-7,-,TGTGCCAGCAGTCCCGGGACAGGGGGCGCCGAGCAGTACTTC,CASSPGTGGAEQYF
TRBV10-3,-,TRBJ2-1,once,TGTGCCATCAGTGTAGACAGCAAACACTACAATGAGCAGTTCTTC,CAISVDSKHYNEQFF
TRBV24-1,-,TRBJ1-6,-,TGTGCCACCCCCCCCAATAATTCACCCCTCCACTTT,CATPPNNSPLHF
TRBV27,-,TRBJ2-7,-,TGTGCCAGCAGTAGGGGTTCCTCCTACGAGCAGTACTTC,CASSRGSSYEQYF
TRBV7-8,TRBD1,TRBJ1-4,-,TGTGCCAGCAGCTCTGGGACAGGGCCTAATGAAAAACTGTTTTTT,CASSSGTGPNEKLFF
TRBV30,TRBD2,TRBJ2-1,-,TGTGCCTGGAGAAATAGCGGGAGTAGGAATGAGCAGTTCTTC,CAWRNSGSRNEQFF
TRBV30,TRBD1,TRBJ1-6,-,TGTGCCTGGAGTGCGGGACAGTATAATTCACCCCTCCACTTT,CAWSAGQYNSPLHF
TRBV11-2,-,TRBJ1-3,-,TGTGCCAGCAGCTTAACAGGGACGATGTTCTCTGGAAACACCATATATTTT,CASSLTGTMFSGNTIYF
TRBV6-5,TRBD1,TRBJ1-1,-,TGTGCCAGCAACCGTTGGGCCGACAGGGAGGCTTTCTTT,CASNRWADREAFF
TRBV6-2/TRBV6-3,-,TRBJ1-2,once,TGTGCCAGCAGTTACTCCACAGGCCTTGGCTACACCTTC,CASSYSTGLGYTF
TRBV14,-,TRBJ1-3,-,TGTGCCAGCAGCCAAGCGAGGACTCACTCTGGAAACACCATATATTTT,CASSQARTHSGNTIYF
TRBV30,-,TRBJ2-7,-,TGTGCCTGGAGTGGGGCCGGTGAGCAGTACTTC,CAWSGAGEQYF
TRBV7-2,TRBD2,TRBJ2-3,-,TGTGCCAGCAGCTCGACTAGCGGGGGGGCTTCAGATACGCAGTATTTT,CASSSTSGGASDTQYF